Described below is a single T cell receptor (beta chain) sequence and its context. Its antigen is unidentified. The data are from a study of T-cell memory formation after mild COVID-19. General study results and limits: Clones that contracted from day 15 to 85 had balanced CD4/CD8; later expanders were CD4+ biased. There was no confirmation that second-wave clones peaking on day 37 were SARS-CoV-2 specific. Pre-infection memory carried some responding clones, suggesting that cross-reactive memory joined.

CDR1 is MNHEY, CDR2 SVGAGI, per germline. V was clipped by 5 bases and J by 4 bases, with 18 bases between them. There are 17 residues in the CDR3. 5'RACE with constant-segment primers built TCRalpha and TCRbeta cDNA libraries with UMIs. A single record per CDR3 protein comes from TCRdb applying MiXCR to the 5' RACE reads. The table includes roughly 110,000 distinct CDR3 sequences, about an eighth detected once. The rearrangement uses TRBV6-5 and TRBJ1-6, with a weak D call TRBD1 (6 bases). The receptor comes from a man younger than 35 who had mild COVID-19 (a few samples of this study predate the infection). Cell type and time point are not known. The material sequenced was PBMCs or a T cell subset sorted from them (not recorded which). The DNA of the CDR3 is TGTGCCAGCAGTGGTCTGCGGGGGGGCCCATATAATTCACCCCTCCACTTT. Translated: CASSGLRGGPYNSPLHF.